This T cell receptor (beta chain) was identified in a study of control samples from healthy donors and cancer patients. Method: immunoSEQ multiplex PCR; TCRdb's copy keeps in-frame clones and lacks some. This sample carries 150,000 to 200,000 clones, about 86% of them seen once, and the ten largest clones take under 2%. The V gene's germline CDR1 is SGHTA and CDR2 FQGNSA. V was cut by 5 bases and J by 4 bases, with 11 bases left in between. This CDR3 has 13 amino acids. The rearrangement joins TRBV7-2 to TRBJ1-2; D remains unclear. The sequenced material came from blood. The receptor comes from a man aged 18 to 30 in good health. Written as DNA, the CDR3 is TGTGCCAGCAGCCCCGAGGGCAGCTATGGCTACACCTTC. This gives the protein CASSPEGSYGYTF.